This T cell receptor (beta chain) was found in a study of regulatory T cells in long-lasting Graves disease. CDR1 is DFQATT and CDR2 is SNEGSKA in the germline V gene (reference sequence). CDR3 length: 14 amino acids. Trimming took off 3 bases at V and 2 bases at J, with 14 bases between the two ends. Time point described: persistent/refractory GD, antithyroid drugs over 5 years with positive TRAb. After RNA was extracted from PBMCs, the TCR library was made from it. This clonotype occurred many times. What it binds is not known. Arm-PCR of CDR3 regions and iRepertoire HTBI primers were the basis on which TCR beta libraries were built. In TCRdb, the multiplex PCR reads were re-called with MiXCR into one record per CDR3 protein. The data show under 500,000 distinct CDR3 sequences, with around 21% seen just once and approximately 7.8% held by the top ten. Study-level results: Persistent disease was characterized by preferential usage of TRBV28, TRBJ1-2 and TRBJ2-5.

The sequenced sample was peripheral blood mononuclear cells (PBMCs), obtained when the disease was refractory, from a patient treated with antithyroid drugs. The clonotype comes from a female donor with Graves disease. The V call is TRBV20-1, the J call TRBJ2-7; D might be TRBD1 (5 bases). CDR3 in DNA: TGCAGTGCTAGTCGACAGAAAGGGGCCTACGAGCAGTACTTC. Translated: CSASRQKGAYEQYF.